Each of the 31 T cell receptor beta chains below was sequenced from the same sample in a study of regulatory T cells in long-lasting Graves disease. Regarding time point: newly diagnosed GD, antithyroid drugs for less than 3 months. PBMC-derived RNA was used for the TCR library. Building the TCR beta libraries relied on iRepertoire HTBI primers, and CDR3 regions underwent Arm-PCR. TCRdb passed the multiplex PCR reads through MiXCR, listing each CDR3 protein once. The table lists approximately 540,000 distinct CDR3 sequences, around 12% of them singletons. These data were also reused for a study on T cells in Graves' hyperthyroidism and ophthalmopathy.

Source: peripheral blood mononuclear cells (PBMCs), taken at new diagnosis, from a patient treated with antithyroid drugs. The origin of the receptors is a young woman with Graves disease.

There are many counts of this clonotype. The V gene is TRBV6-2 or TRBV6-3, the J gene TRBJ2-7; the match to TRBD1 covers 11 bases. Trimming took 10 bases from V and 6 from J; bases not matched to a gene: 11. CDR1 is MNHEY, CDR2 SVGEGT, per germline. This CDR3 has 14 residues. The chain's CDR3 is CATLAGQGGIEQYF. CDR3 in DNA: TGTGCCACCTTGGCGGGACAGGGGGGTATCGAGCAGTACTTC.

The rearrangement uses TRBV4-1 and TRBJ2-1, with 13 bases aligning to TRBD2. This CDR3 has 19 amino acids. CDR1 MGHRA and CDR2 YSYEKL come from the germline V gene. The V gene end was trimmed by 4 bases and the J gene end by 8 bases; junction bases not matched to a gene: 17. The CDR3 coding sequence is TGCGCCAGCAGCCGGACTAGCGGGAGTACGGTCTTGCTTAGGGATGAGCAGTTCTTC. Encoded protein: CASSRTSGSTVLLRDEQFF.

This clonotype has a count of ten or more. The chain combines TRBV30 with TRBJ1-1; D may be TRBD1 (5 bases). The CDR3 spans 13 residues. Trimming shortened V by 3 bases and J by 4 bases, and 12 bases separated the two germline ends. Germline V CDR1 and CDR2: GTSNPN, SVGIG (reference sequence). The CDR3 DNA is TGTGCCTGGAGCCGAGGCGGGGGCACTGAAGCTTTCTTT. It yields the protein CAWSRGGGTEAFF.

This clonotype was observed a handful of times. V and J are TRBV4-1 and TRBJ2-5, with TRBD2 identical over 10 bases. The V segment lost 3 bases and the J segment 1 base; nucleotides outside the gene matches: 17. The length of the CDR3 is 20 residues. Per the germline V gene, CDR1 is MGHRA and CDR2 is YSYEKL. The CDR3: CASSHGPFRTSGPVQETQYF. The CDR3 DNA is TGCGCCAGCAGCCATGGCCCTTTCCGGACTAGCGGCCCGGTCCAAGAGACCCAGTACTTC.

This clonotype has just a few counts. Written as DNA, the CDR3 is TGTGCCAGCAGCTTACCTACTAACTACGAGCAGTACTTC. Its protein is CASSLPTNYEQYF. The rearrangement joins TRBV7-9 to TRBJ2-7; D ambiguous. The germline CDR1 and CDR2 sequences are SEHNR and FQNEAQ (reference sequence). Trimming removed 2 bases at V and 3 bases at J, with 8 bases between. The CDR3 extends over 13 amino acids.

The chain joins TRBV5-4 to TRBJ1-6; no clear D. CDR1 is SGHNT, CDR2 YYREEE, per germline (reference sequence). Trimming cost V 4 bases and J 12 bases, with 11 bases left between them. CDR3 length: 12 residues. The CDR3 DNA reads TGTGCCAGCAGCCCAACCAGCGGACCCCTCCACTTT. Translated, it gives CASSPTSGPLHF. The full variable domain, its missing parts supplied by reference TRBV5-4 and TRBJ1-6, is ETGVTQSPTHLIKTRGQQVTLRCSSQSGHNTVSWYQQALGQGPQFIFQYYREEENGRGNFPPRFSGLQFPNYSSELNVNALELDDSALYLCASSPTSGPLHFGNGTRLTVT.

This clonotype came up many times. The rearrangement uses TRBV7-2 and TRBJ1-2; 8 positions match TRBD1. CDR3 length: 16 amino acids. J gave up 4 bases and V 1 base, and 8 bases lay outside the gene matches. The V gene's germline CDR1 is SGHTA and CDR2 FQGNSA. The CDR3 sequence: CASSLESQGALYGYTF. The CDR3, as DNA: TGTGCCAGCAGCTTAGAGAGTCAGGGGGCCCTCTATGGCTACACCTTC.

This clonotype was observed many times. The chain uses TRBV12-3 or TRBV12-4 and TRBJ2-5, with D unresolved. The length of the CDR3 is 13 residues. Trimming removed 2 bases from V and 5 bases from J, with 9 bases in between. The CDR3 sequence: CASSLILGETQYF. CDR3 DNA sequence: TGTGCCAGCAGTTTAATTCTCGGGGAGACCCAGTACTTC.

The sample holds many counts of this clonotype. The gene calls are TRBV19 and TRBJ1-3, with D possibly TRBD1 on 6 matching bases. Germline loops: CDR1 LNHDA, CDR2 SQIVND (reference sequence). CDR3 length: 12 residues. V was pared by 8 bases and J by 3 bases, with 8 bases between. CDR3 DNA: TGTGCCAGTGGGACATTTGGAAACACCATATATTTT. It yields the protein CASGTFGNTIYF.

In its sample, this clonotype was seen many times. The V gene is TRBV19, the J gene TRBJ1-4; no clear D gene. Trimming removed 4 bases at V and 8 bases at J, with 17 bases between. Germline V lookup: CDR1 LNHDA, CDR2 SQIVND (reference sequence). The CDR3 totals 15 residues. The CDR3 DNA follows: TGTGCCAGTAGTAGAGACGGGGTGGGTGAGGAAAAACTGTTTTTT. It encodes CASSRDGVGEEKLFF.

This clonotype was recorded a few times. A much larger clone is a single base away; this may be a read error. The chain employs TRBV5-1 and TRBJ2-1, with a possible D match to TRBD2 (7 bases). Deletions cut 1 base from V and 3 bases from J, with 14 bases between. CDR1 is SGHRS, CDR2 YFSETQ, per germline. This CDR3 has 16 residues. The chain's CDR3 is CASSLRVGGGYNEQFF. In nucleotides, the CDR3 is TGCGCCAGCAGCTTGAGGGTAGGGGGGGGCTACAATGAGCAGTTCTTC.

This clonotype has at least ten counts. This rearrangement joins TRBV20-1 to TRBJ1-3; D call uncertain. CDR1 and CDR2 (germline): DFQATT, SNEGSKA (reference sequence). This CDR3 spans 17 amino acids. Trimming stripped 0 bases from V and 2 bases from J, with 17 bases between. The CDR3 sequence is CSARDRRAVAPGNTIYF. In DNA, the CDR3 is TGCAGTGCTAGAGACCGCCGGGCCGTAGCTCCTGGAAACACCATATATTTT.

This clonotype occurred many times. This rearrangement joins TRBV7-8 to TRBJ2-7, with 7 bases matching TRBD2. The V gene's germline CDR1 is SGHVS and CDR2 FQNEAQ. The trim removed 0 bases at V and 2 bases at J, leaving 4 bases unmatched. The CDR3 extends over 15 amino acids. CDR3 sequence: CASSLARTRAYEQYF. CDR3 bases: TGTGCCAGCAGCTTAGCCCGGACTAGAGCCTACGAGCAGTACTTC.

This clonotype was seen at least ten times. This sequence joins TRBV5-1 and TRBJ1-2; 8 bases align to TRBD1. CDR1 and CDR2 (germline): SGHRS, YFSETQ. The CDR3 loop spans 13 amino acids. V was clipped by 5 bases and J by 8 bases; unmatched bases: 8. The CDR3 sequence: CASRMQGARGYTF. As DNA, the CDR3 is TGCGCCAGCAGGATGCAGGGGGCGAGGGGCTACACCTTC.

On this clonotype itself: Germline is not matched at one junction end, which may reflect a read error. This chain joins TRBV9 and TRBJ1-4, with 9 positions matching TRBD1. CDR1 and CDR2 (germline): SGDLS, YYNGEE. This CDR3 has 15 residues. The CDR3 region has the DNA TGTGCCAGCAGAGTAGGGACAGGGTCCCGTGAAAAACTGTTTTTT. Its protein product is CASRVGTGSREKLFF.

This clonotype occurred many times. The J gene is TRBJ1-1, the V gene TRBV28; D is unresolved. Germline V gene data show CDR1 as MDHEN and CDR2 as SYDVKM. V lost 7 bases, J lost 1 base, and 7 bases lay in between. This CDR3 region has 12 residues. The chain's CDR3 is CASIISNTEAFF. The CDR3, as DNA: TGTGCCAGCATCATATCGAACACTGAAGCTTTCTTT.

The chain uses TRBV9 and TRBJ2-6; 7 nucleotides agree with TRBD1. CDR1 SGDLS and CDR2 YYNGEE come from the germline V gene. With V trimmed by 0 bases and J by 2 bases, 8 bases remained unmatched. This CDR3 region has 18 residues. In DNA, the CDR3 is TGTGCCAGCAGCGTAGACAGGGGTATGGATACTGGGGCCAACGTCCTGACTTTC. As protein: CASSVDRGMDTGANVLTF.

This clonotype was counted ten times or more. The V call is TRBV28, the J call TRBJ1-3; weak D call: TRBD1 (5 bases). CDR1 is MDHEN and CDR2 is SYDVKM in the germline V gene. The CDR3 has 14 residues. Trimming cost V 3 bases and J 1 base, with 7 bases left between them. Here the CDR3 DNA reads TGTGCCAGCAGTTTCGGGGGTTCTGGAAACACCATATATTTT. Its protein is CASSFGGSGNTIYF.

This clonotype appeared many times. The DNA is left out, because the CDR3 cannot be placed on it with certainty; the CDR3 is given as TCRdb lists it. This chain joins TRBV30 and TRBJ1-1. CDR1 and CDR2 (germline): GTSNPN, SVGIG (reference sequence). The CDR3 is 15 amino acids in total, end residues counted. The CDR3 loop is CAWSVLRAAGTEAFF.

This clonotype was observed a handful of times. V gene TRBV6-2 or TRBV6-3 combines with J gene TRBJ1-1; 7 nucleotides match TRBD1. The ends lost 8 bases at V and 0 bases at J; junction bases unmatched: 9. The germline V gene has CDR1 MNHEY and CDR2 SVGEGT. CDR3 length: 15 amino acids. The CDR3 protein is CASPGTAVMNTEAFF. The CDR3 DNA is TGTGCCAGCCCCGGGACAGCCGTAATGAACACTGAAGCTTTCTTT.

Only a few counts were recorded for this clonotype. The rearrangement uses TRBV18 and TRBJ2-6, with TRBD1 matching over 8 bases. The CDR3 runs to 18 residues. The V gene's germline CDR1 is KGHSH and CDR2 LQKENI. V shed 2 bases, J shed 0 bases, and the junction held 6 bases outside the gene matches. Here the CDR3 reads CASSPDLQGDSGANVLTF. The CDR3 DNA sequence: TGTGCCAGCTCACCAGATCTACAGGGGGACTCTGGGGCCAACGTCCTGACTTTC. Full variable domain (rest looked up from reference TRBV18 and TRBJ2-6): NAGVMQNPRHLVRRRGQEARLRCSPMKGHSHVYWYRQLPEEGLKFMVYLQKENIIDESGMPKERFSAEFPKEGPSILRIQQVVRGDSAAYFCASSPDLQGDSGANVLTFGAGSRLTVL.

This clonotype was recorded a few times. The CDR3 spells CASSPGTALAKNIQYF. The CDR3 nucleotides read TGCGCCAGCAGCCCCGGGACAGCCCTAGCCAAAAACATTCAGTACTTC. V gene TRBV5-1 combines with J gene TRBJ2-4; 7 bases match TRBD1. The germline V gene has CDR1 SGHRS and CDR2 YFSETQ. The length of the CDR3 is 16 residues. The V and J ends lost 4 bases and 0 bases, in that order; junction bases with no gene match: 7.

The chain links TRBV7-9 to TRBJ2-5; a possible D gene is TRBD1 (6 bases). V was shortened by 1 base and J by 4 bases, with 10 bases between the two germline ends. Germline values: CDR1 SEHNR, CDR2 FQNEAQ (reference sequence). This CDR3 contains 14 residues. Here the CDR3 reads CASSLEQGGETQYF. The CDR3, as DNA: TGTGCCAGCAGCTTAGAACAGGGTGGAGAGACCCAGTACTTC.

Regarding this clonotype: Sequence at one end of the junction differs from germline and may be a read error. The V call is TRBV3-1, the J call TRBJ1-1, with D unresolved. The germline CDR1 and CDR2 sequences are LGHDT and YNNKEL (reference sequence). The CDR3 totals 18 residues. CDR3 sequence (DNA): TGTGCCAGCTGCCAACTGCCATTCAAGGGTTCACCATGGACTGAAGCTTTCTTT. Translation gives CASCQLPFKGSPWTEAFF.

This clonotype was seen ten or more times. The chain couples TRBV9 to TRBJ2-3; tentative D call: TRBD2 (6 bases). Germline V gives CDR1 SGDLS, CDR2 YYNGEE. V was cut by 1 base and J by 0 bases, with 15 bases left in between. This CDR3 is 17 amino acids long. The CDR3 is CASSVRPERVSTDTQYF. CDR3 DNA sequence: TGTGCCAGCAGCGTAAGGCCAGAGCGGGTTAGCACAGATACGCAGTATTTT.

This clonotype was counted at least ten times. In nucleotides, the CDR3 is TGTGCCAGCAGTGCCTCTCCGGGACAGGGTGCGGAGACCCAGTACTTC. Protein: CASSASPGQGAETQYF. The J gene is TRBJ2-5, the V gene TRBV12-3 or TRBV12-4; TRBD1 matches at 9 bases. Losses at the gene ends were 5 bases for V and 5 bases for J; bases not matched to a gene: 12. CDR3 size: 16 residues.

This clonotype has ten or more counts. CDR3 protein: CASSPNGEGGYNEQFF. The CDR3 DNA sequence: TGTGCCAGCAGCCCCAACGGGGAGGGCGGATACAATGAGCAGTTCTTC. The chain couples TRBV7-3 to TRBJ2-1; 7 nucleotides agree with TRBD2. This CDR3 has 16 amino acids. CDR1 and CDR2 (germline): SGHTA, FQGTGA. V trimming: 5 bases; J trimming: 4 bases; junction bases outside the gene matches: 11. Using reference TRBV7-3 and TRBJ2-1 for the parts outside the CDR3, the full variable domain is GAGVSQTPSNKVTEKGKYVELRCDPISGHTALYWYRQSLGQGPEFLIYFQGTGAADDSGLPNDRFFAVRPEGSVSTLKIQRTERGDSAVYLCASSPNGEGGYNEQFFGPGTRLTVL.

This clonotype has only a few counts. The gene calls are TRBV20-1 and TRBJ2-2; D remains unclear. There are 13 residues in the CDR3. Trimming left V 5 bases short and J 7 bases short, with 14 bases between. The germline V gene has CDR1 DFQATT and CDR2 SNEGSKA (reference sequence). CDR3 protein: CSAQERSSGELFF. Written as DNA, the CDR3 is TGCAGTGCTCAGGAACGATCGAGCGGGGAGCTGTTTTTT.

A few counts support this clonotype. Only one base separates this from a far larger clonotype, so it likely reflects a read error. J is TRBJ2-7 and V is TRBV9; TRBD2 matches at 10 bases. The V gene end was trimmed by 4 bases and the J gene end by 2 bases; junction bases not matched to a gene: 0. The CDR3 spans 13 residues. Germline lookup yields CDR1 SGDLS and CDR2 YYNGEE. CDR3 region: CASSTSGTYEQYF. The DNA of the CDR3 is TGTGCCAGCAGCACTAGCGGGACCTACGAGCAGTACTTC.

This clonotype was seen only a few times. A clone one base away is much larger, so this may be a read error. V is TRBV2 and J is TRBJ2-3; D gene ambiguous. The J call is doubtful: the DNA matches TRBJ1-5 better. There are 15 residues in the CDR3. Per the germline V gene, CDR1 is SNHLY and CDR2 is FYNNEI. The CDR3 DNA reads TGTGCCAGATCGGCCGCAGAGCAGACCACAGATACGCAGCATTTT. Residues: CARSAAEQTTDTQHF.

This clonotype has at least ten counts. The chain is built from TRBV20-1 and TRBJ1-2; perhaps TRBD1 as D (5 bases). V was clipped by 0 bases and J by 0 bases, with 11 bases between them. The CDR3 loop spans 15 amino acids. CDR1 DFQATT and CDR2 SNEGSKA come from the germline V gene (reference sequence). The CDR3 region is CSARDLQVANYGYTF. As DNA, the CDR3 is TGCAGTGCTAGAGATCTACAGGTTGCTAACTATGGCTACACCTTC.